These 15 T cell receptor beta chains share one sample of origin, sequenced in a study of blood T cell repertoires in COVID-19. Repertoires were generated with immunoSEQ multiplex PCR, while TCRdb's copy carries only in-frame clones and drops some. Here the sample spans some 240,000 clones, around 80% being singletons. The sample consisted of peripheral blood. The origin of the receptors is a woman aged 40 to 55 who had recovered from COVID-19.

CDR3 amino acids: CASLTGHAEAFF. The CDR3 nucleotides read TGTGCCAGCTTAACAGGGCACGCTGAAGCTTTCTTT. The V call is TRBV18, the J call TRBJ1-1, with D possibly being TRBD1 (6 bases). The CDR3 covers 12 residues. CDR1 is KGHSH and CDR2 is LQKENI in the germline V gene. V was shortened by 7 bases and J by 6 bases, with 12 bases between the two germline ends.

Here the CDR3 DNA reads TGTGCCAGCAGCTCGCAGGTTGGCATGGGTAACACCATATATTTT. Translating it yields CASSSQVGMGNTIYF. The chain couples TRBV7-2 to TRBJ1-3, with D unresolved. Germline CDR1 SGHTA, CDR2 FQGNSA. Trimming cost V 4 bases and J 7 bases, with 17 bases left between them. CDR3 length: 15 residues.

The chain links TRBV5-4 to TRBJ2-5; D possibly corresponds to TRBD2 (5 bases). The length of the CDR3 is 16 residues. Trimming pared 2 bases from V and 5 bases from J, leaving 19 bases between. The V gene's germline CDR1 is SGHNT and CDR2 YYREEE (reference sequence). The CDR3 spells CASSFSVAPGGETQYF. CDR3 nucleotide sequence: TGTGCCAGCAGCTTCTCTGTAGCCCCGGGCGGGGAGACCCAGTACTTC.

CDR3 in amino acids: CASSRASATNEKLFF. The CDR3 region has the DNA TGTGCCAGCAGCCGTGCTAGTGCAACTAATGAAAAACTGTTTTTT. This chain connects TRBV11-3 to TRBJ1-4; D gene uncertain. V was pared by 5 bases and J by 0 bases, with 10 bases between. The CDR3 covers 15 residues. CDR1 is SGHNT, CDR2 YENEEA, per germline.

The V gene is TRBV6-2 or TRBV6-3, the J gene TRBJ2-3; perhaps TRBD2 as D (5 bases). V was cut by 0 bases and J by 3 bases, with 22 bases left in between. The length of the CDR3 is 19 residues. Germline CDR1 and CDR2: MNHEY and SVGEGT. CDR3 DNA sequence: TGTGCCAGCAGTTACTCCCTTCAGGCGGAGCGTTGGACTACAGATACGCAGTATTTT. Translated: CASSYSLQAERWTTDTQYF.

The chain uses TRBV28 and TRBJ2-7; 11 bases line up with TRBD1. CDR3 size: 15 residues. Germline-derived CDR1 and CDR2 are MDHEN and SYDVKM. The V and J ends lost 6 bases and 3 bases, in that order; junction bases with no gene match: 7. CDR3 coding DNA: TGTGCCAGCAGAGAAGCCGGGACAGGGGGCTACGAGCAGTACTTC. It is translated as CASREAGTGGYEQYF.

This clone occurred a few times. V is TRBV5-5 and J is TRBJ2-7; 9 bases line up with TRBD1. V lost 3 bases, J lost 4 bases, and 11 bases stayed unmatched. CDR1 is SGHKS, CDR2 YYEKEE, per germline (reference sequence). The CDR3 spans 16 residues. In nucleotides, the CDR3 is TGTGCCAGCAGCTCGGGACAGGGTGTTTTAAAATACGAGCAGTACTTC. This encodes CASSSGQGVLKYEQYF. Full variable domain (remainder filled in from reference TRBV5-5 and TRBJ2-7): DAGVTQSPTHLIKTRGQQVTLRCSPISGHKSVSWYQQVLGQGPQFIFQYYEKEERGRGNFPDRFSARQFPNYSSELNVNALLLGDSALYLCASSSGQGVLKYEQYFGPGTRLTVT.

The CDR3 sequence: CATRRELEQPQHF. In nucleotides, the CDR3 is TGTGCCACGCGCCGGGAGTTGGAGCAGCCCCAGCATTTT. The chain employs TRBV10-3 and TRBJ1-5; D uncertain. Trimming shortened V by 10 bases and J by 7 bases, and 17 bases separated the two germline ends. Germline V CDR1 and CDR2: ENHRY, SYGVKD. CDR3 length: 13 residues.

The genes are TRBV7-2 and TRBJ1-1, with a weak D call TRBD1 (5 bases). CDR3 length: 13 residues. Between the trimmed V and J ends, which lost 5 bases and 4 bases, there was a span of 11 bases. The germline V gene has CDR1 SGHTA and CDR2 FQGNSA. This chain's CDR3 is CASSGPGGTEAFF. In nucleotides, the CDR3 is TGTGCCAGCAGCGGGCCGGGGGGCACTGAAGCTTTCTTT.

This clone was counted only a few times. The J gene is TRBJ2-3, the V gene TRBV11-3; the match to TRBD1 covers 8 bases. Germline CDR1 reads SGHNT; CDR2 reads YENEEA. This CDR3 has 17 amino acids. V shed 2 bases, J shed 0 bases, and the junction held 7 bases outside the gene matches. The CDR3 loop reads CASSLSSWDRSTDTQYF. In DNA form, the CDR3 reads TGTGCCAGCAGCTTATCAAGTTGGGACAGGAGCACAGATACGCAGTATTTT.

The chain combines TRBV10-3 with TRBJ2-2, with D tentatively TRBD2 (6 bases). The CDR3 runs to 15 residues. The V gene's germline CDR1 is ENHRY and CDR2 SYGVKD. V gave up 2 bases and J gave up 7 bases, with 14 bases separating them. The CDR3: CAISEPGQGLGELFF. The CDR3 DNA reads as TGTGCCATCAGTGAGCCTGGTCAGGGACTCGGGGAGCTGTTTTTT.

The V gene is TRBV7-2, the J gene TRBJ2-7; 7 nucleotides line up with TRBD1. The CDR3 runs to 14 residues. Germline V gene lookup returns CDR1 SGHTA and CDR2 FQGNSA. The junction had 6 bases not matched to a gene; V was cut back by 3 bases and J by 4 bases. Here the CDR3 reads CASSLTGQLYEQYF. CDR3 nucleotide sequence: TGTGCCAGCAGCTTGACAGGGCAACTTTACGAGCAGTACTTC.

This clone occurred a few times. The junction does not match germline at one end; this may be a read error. In DNA form, the CDR3 reads TGTGCTAGCAGCCGAATCCTGGACAGCTCGCAAGAGACCCAGTACTTC. It specifies CASSRILDSSQETQYF. This sequence joins TRBV7-7 and TRBJ2-5; perhaps TRBD1 as D (6 bases). The CDR3 is made up of 16 amino acids. From germline, CDR1 is SSHAT and CDR2 FNYEAQ (reference sequence).

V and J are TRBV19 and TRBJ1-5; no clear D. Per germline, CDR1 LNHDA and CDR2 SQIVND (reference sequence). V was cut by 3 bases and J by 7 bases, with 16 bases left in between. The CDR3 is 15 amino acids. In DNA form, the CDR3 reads TGTGCCAGTAGTATGCAGGTCGGTCAGTGGCAGCCCCAGCATTTT. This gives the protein CASSMQVGQWQPQHF.

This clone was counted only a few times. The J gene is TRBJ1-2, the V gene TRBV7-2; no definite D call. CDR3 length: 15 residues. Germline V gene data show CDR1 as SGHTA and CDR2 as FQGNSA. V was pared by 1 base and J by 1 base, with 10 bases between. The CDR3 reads CASSLGANFNYGYTF. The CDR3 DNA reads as TGTGCCAGCAGCTTAGGGGCCAACTTTAACTATGGCTACACCTTC.